The next 27 T cell receptor beta chains were all read from a single sample in a study of control samples from healthy donors and cancer patients. TCRdb's copy holds only in-frame clones and misses some; the assay was immunoSEQ multiplex PCR. Of some 77,000 clones listed, about 88% were seen once; the top ten hold about 7.4%. The sample was blood. The origin of the receptors is a woman aged 60-75 years in good health.

V and J are TRBV11-2 and TRBJ1-6, with D possibly matching TRBD1 (5 bases). V was clipped by 7 bases and J by 12 bases, with 19 bases between them. Germline assignment: CDR1 SGHAT and CDR2 FQNNGV. CDR3 size: 14 residues. The CDR3 loop reads CASTKRGEGEPLHF. CDR3 bases: TGTGCCAGCACTAAAAGGGGCGAAGGTGAACCCCTCCACTTT.

The rearrangement joins TRBV5-1 to TRBJ2-7, with D perhaps matching TRBD1 (5 bases). Trimming removed 3 bases at V and 3 bases at J, with 10 bases between. Germline V lookup: CDR1 SGHRS, CDR2 YFSETQ. This CDR3 comprises 13 residues. The DNA of the CDR3 is TGCGCCAGCAGCTCGAGGACACACTACGAGCAGTACTTC. Protein product: CASSSRTHYEQYF.

The genes are TRBV5-1 and TRBJ2-7, with 10 bases matching TRBD2. There are 15 residues in the CDR3. V trimming: 2 bases; J trimming: 2 bases; junction bases outside the gene matches: 4. Germline CDR1 SGHRS, CDR2 YFSETQ. The CDR3 DNA sequence: TGCGCCAGCAGCTTCCGAGCGGGAGGGGCCTACGAGCAGTACTTC. Its translation is CASSFRAGGAYEQYF.

The gene calls are TRBV23-1 and TRBJ1-5; 7 bases are shared with TRBD1. TRBV23-1 counts as an open reading frame of uncertain function. The CDR3 loop spans 16 amino acids. The V segment lost 3 bases and the J segment 3 bases; nucleotides outside the gene matches: 8. DNA for the CDR3: TGCGCCAGCAGTCAGTACAGGGGTTCGAACAATCAGCCCCAGCATTTT. Translation: CASSQYRGSNNQPQHF.

This rearrangement joins TRBV15 to TRBJ1-4, with D perhaps TRBD1 (5 bases). Trimming shortened V by 3 bases and J by 2 bases, and 7 bases separated the two germline ends. In germline, CDR1 is LNHNV, CDR2 YYDKDF (reference sequence). CDR3 size: 14 residues. CDR3 residues: CATSRGRTNEKLFF. The CDR3 DNA follows: TGTGCCACCAGCAGGGGACGGACTAATGAAAAACTGTTTTTT.

The DNA for the CDR3 is TGTGCCAGCAGCTTAGAAATTTCCAGGCGACGCGGGACCCAGTACTTC. This translates into CASSLEISRRRGTQYF. The J gene is TRBJ2-5, the V gene TRBV7-2, with no clear D. The CDR3 is 16 amino acids. V dropped 1 base and J dropped 7 bases, with 19 bases sitting between them. Germline V lookup: CDR1 SGHTA, CDR2 FQGNSA.

J is TRBJ2-2 and V is TRBV7-9, with TRBD1 identical over 7 bases. This CDR3 comprises 16 residues. CDR1 is SEHNR, CDR2 FQNEAQ, per germline (reference sequence). With 4 bases clipped from V and 0 bases from J, the junction kept 5 bases outside the gene matches. CDR3 DNA: TGTGCCAGCAGCTACCGGACAGGAACGAACACCGGGGAGCTGTTTTTT. Amino acid sequence: CASSYRTGTNTGELFF.

A single count supports this clone. In DNA, the CDR3 is TGTGCCAGCAGCTTAGACTCGGGGACCTCCTACGAGCAGTACTTC. The encoded protein is CASSLDSGTSYEQYF. The chain uses TRBV7-3 and TRBJ2-7; perhaps D is TRBD1 or TRBD2 (5 bases each). V was cut by 2 bases and J by 0 bases, with 11 bases left in between. The CDR3 contains 15 residues. CDR1 SGHTA and CDR2 FQGTGA come from the germline V gene. Based on the CDR3 plus reference TRBV7-3 and TRBJ2-7, the full variable domain is GAGVSQTPSNKVTEKGKYVELRCDPISGHTALYWYRQSLGQGPEFLIYFQGTGAADDSGLPNDRFFAVRPEGSVSTLKIQRTERGDSAVYLCASSLDSGTSYEQYFGPGTRLTVT.

The V gene is TRBV19, the J gene TRBJ2-1; 14 bases align to TRBD2. This CDR3 has 17 amino acids. With 6 bases clipped from V and 1 base from J, the junction kept 5 bases outside the gene matches. Per the germline V gene, CDR1 is LNHDA and CDR2 is SQIVND (reference sequence). In DNA form, the CDR3 reads TGTGCCAGTAGGCCCAGACTAGCGGGAGGGTCCTACAATGAGCAGTTCTTC. Amino acids: CASRPRLAGGSYNEQFF.

This clone has a handful of counts. The chain carries TRBV12-2 and TRBJ2-1; TRBD2 was called by the table and not checked on the DNA. TRBV12-2 is classified as a pseudogene. This CDR3 spans 16 amino acids. The CDR3 region has the DNA TGTGCAAGTCGCTTAGCGCTAGCGGGCTCCTACAATGAGCAGTTCTTC. It yields the protein CASRLALAGSYNEQFF.

The rearrangement joins TRBV28 to TRBJ2-2; TRBD2 might be the D (6 bases). The CDR3 has 16 amino acids. Trimming stripped 8 bases from V and 5 bases from J, with 21 bases between. From germline, CDR1 is MDHEN and CDR2 SYDVKM. CDR3 in amino acids: CASHNNGGLRTGELFF. The CDR3 DNA sequence: TGTGCCAGCCATAACAACGGGGGTTTGCGGACCGGGGAGCTGTTTTTT. Drawing the rest from reference TRBV28 and TRBJ2-2, the complete variable domain is DVKVTQSSRYLVKRTGEKVFLECVQDMDHENMFWYRQDPGLGLRLIYFSYDVKMKEKGDIPEGYSVSREKKERFSLILESASTNQTSMYLCASHNNGGLRTGELFFGEGSRLTVL.

Here the CDR3 DNA reads TGTGCCAGCAGCCCGGCGGGCAGGGTGCACTATGGCTACACCTTC. It codes for CASSPAGRVHYGYTF. The chain links TRBV9 to TRBJ1-2, with D perhaps matching TRBD1 (5 bases). Germline CDR1 and CDR2: SGDLS and YYNGEE. CDR3 length equals 15 residues. Trimming pared 4 bases from V and 3 bases from J, leaving 16 bases between.

V gene TRBV6-5 combines with J gene TRBJ2-3; tentative D call: TRBD2 (5 bases). The CDR3 spans 14 residues. Trimming took off 3 bases at V and 1 base at J, with 8 bases between the two ends. Looked up from germline, CDR1 is MNHEY and CDR2 is SVGAGI. The CDR3 DNA reads as TGTGCCAGCAGTTATGAGGGAGGCACAGATACGCAGTATTTT. Protein: CASSYEGGTDTQYF.

The V call is TRBV10-2, the J call TRBJ2-2; 12 nucleotides match TRBD2. CDR1 is WSHSY and CDR2 is SAAADI in the germline V gene. CDR3 length: 14 amino acids. The V and J ends lost 7 bases and 5 bases, in that order; junction bases with no gene match: 2. In nucleotides, the CDR3 is TGCGCCAGCAACCTAGCGGGGGGGACCGGGGAGCTGTTTTTT. It yields the protein CASNLAGGTGELFF.

The chain couples TRBV13 to TRBJ2-7, with TRBD1 matching 10 bases. The J segment lost 1 base and the V segment lost 6 bases, leaving 6 bases of the junction unmatched. Per germline, CDR1 PRHDT and CDR2 FYEKMQ (reference sequence). This CDR3 has 15 amino acids. The CDR3 sequence is CASRPWTGGSYEQYF. CDR3 in DNA: TGTGCCAGCAGACCATGGACAGGGGGTTCCTACGAGCAGTACTTC. Together with reference TRBV13 and TRBJ2-7, the CDR3 gives the full variable domain: AAGVIQSPRHLIKEKRETATLKCYPIPRHDTVYWYQQGPGQDPQFLISFYEKMQSDKGSIPDRFSAQQFSDYHSELNMSSLELGDSALYFCASRPWTGGSYEQYFGPGTRLTVT.

V and J are TRBV6-1 and TRBJ2-2; D might be TRBD1 (6 bases). There are 13 residues in the CDR3. Germline CDR1 MNHNS, CDR2 SASEGT. V lost 3 bases, J lost 7 bases, and 9 bases lay in between. CDR3 protein: CASSEETGGELFF. For the CDR3, the DNA is TGTGCCAGCAGTGAGGAGACAGGCGGGGAGCTGTTTTTT.

This chain connects TRBV7-2 to TRBJ2-7; TRBD1 agrees at 11 bases. Germline-derived CDR1 and CDR2 are SGHTA and FQGNSA. The V and J ends lost 5 bases and 3 bases, in that order; junction bases with no gene match: 3. The CDR3 covers 14 residues. As DNA, the CDR3 is TGTGCCAGCAGCCCGGGGACAGGGGGCTACGAGCAGTACTTC. Translation: CASSPGTGGYEQYF.

V and J are TRBV6-4 and TRBJ1-2; D possibly corresponds to TRBD1 (5 bases). This CDR3 is 14 amino acids long. The V gene lost 2 bases and the J gene lost 8 bases, with 15 bases spanning the gap. CDR1 is MRHNA, CDR2 SNTAGT, per germline. The CDR3 coding sequence is TGTGCCAGCAGTGACGGCGGAGGGGTGAGCGGCTACACCTTC. This translates into CASSDGGGVSGYTF.

The J gene is TRBJ1-5, the V gene TRBV30; D is ambiguous. With 0 bases removed from V and 2 bases from J, the gap between germline ends came to 11 bases. The CDR3 is 15 residues long. Germline V gives CDR1 GTSNPN, CDR2 SVGIG (reference sequence). The CDR3 sequence: CAWSVNRVGNQPQHF. In DNA, the CDR3 is TGTGCCTGGAGTGTAAATAGGGTCGGCAATCAGCCCCAGCATTTT.

The count of this clone is one. V usage is TRBV12-3 or TRBV12-4 and J usage is TRBJ2-4; D gene uncertain. The CDR3 covers 12 residues. The V and J ends lost 2 bases and 9 bases respectively, with 8 bases between them. The CDR3 nucleotides are TGTGCCAGCAGTTTATCGTCTCTCATTCAGTACTTC. Its translation is CASSLSSLIQYF.

J is TRBJ1-1 and V is TRBV5-1, with D hard to call. Germline loops: CDR1 SGHRS, CDR2 YFSETQ. The ends were cut back, 5 bases at V and 1 base at J, with 6 bases in the middle. The CDR3 has 12 residues. This CDR3 reads CASSNPNTEAFF. In DNA form, the CDR3 reads TGCGCCAGCAGTAACCCGAACACTGAAGCTTTCTTT.

This clone showed up just a few times. This chain uses TRBV5-1 with TRBJ2-3; D perhaps matches TRBD2 (6 bases). Trimming left V 2 bases short and J 2 bases short, with 12 bases between. Germline CDR1 SGHRS, CDR2 YFSETQ. The CDR3 runs to 15 residues. The CDR3 is CASSLGGVYTDTQYF. CDR3 nucleotides: TGCGCCAGCAGCTTAGGCGGGGTTTACACAGATACGCAGTATTTT. The full variable domain, its missing parts supplied by reference TRBV5-1 and TRBJ2-3, is KAGVTQTPRYLIKTRGQQVTLSCSPISGHRSVSWYQQTPGQGLQFLFEYFSETQRNKGNFPGRFSGRQFSNSRSEMNVSTLELGDSALYLCASSLGGVYTDTQYFGPGTRLTVL.

The CDR3 is CASSLEALGETGNQPQHF. CDR3 DNA sequence: TGCGCCAGCAGCTTAGAGGCCCTAGGGGAAACGGGGAATCAGCCCCAGCATTTT. This rearrangement joins TRBV5-1 to TRBJ1-5, with D possibly being TRBD1 (5 bases). Germline V lookup: CDR1 SGHRS, CDR2 YFSETQ. The length of the CDR3 is 18 residues. The V and J ends lost 2 bases and 4 bases respectively, with 22 bases between them.

This clone has only one observation. The rearrangement joins TRBV2 to TRBJ2-6; TRBD1 matches 7 bases. The CDR3 consists of 15 residues. CDR1 is SNHLY, CDR2 FYNNEI, per germline. After removal of 6 bases from V and 4 bases from J, the junction contained 6 bases not matched to a gene. CDR3 bases: TGTGCCAGCAGGACTACAGGGGCCGGGGCCAACGTCCTGACTTTC. It translates to CASRTTGAGANVLTF.

This clone was detected only a few times. The J gene is TRBJ2-1, the V gene TRBV12-3 or TRBV12-4; 8 bases are shared with TRBD2. There are 13 residues in the CDR3. V dropped 2 bases and J dropped 9; count of bases not matched to a gene: 3. The chain's CDR3 is CASSLNGRAEQFF. CDR3 nucleotide sequence: TGTGCCAGCAGTTTAAACGGGAGGGCTGAGCAGTTCTTC.

This clone came up a few times. The V call is TRBV11-3, the J call TRBJ1-2; D is unresolved. CDR1 and CDR2 (germline): SGHNT, YENEEA. The CDR3 loop spans 16 amino acids. Trimming stripped 3 bases from V and 8 bases from J, with 22 bases between. In DNA form, the CDR3 reads TGTGCCAGCAGCTTCGGGAACCTTGGAGTGGCTGGGGGCTACACCTTC. Its translation: CASSFGNLGVAGGYTF.

The rearrangement links TRBV20-1 to TRBJ1-1; tentative D call: TRBD1 (5 bases). The germline CDR1 and CDR2 sequences are DFQATT and SNEGSKA (reference sequence). The CDR3 has 11 residues. V was cut by 5 bases and J by 5 bases, with 9 bases left in between. CDR3 region: CSASGRTEAFF. In DNA, the CDR3 is TGCAGTGCTTCAGGGAGGACTGAAGCTTTCTTT.